These T cell receptor beta chains were read from a single sample in a study of neoadjuvant anti-PD-1 for oral cavity cancer. Assay used: immunoSEQ multiplex PCR; TCRdb lists only in-frame clones, some missing. The data contain 55,000 to 75,000 clones, roughly nine tenths of them singletons. The sample consisted of PBMCs, taken after nivolumab (anti-PD-1) treatment. Receptor source: a person between 35 and 79 years old with oral cavity squamous cell carcinoma. The CDR3 runs from the conserved cysteine through the conserved F or W. The order of the fields is J gene, V gene, D gene, clone size, CDR3 protein, CDR3 DNA. The D gene is left open where the match is weak. The size entry is marked missing in some rows and otherwise reads once, few, many or a size class.

J: TRBJ1-5
V: TRBV7-8
D: NA
size: NA
CDR3: CASRADSYSNQPQHF
DNA: TGTGCCAGCAGGGCCGACAGTTATAGCAATCAGCCCCAGCATTTT

J: TRBJ1-3
V: TRBV2
D: NA
size: NA
CDR3: CASNQDRSSGNTIYF
DNA: TGTGCCAGCAATCAGGACCGTAGCTCTGGAAACACCATATATTTT

J: TRBJ2-5
V: TRBV7-9
D: NA
size: NA
CDR3: CASSVMRTQYF
DNA: TGTGCCAGCAGCGTCATGCGGACCCAGTACTTC

J: TRBJ2-7
V: TRBV6-5
D: TRBD1
size: NA
CDR3: CASSYGPGGSYEQYF
DNA: TGTGCCAGCAGTTACGGGCCAGGGGGCTCCTACGAGCAGTACTTC

J: TRBJ2-1
V: TRBV5-1
D: NA
size: NA
CDR3: CASSLVTLNNEQFF
DNA: TGCGCCAGCAGCTTGGTAACACTTAACAATGAGCAGTTCTTC

J: TRBJ2-3
V: TRBV9
D: NA
size: NA
CDR3: CASSVYGLPTDTQYF
DNA: TGTGCCAGCAGCGTCTATGGACTACCCACAGATACGCAGTATTTT

J: TRBJ2-1
V: TRBV6-6
D: NA
size: once
CDR3: CASSSRQDGEQFF
DNA: TGTGCCAGCAGCAGTCGTCAGGACGGTGAGCAGTTCTTC

J: TRBJ1-1
V: TRBV13
D: NA
size: NA
CDR3: CASSLRDGSEAFF
DNA: TGTGCCAGCAGCCTAAGAGATGGGAGTGAAGCTTTCTTT

J: TRBJ1-1
V: TRBV6-6
D: NA
size: NA
CDR3: CASSYNSPGAFF
DNA: TGTGCCAGCAGTTATAATTCGCCTGGAGCTTTCTTT

J: TRBJ1-3
V: TRBV5-1
D: NA
size: NA
CDR3: CASSQDMPDTIYF
DNA: TGCGCCAGCAGCCAGGACATGCCGGACACCATATATTTT

J: TRBJ2-7
V: TRBV2
D: TRBD2
size: NA
CDR3: CASRDYGNEQYF
DNA: TGTGCCAGTCGGGACTACGGCAACGAGCAGTACTTC

J: TRBJ1-1
V: TRBV7-2
D: NA
size: NA
CDR3: CASSFSQGGTEAFF
DNA: TGTGCCAGCAGCTTTTCCCAGGGTGGCACTGAAGCTTTCTTT

J: TRBJ2-7
V: TRBV6-1
D: TRBD1
size: NA
CDR3: CASSGPGQGTFEQYF
DNA: TGTGCCAGCAGTGGACCGGGACAGGGGACCTTCGAGCAGTACTTC

J: TRBJ1-2
V: TRBV14
D: NA
size: NA
CDR3: CASSQVEGYGYTF
DNA: TGTGCCAGCAGCCAAGTGGAGGGTTATGGCTACACCTTC

J: TRBJ2-7
V: TRBV7-8
D: NA
size: NA
CDR3: CASSGTSYEQYF
DNA: TGTGCCAGCAGCGGGACCTCCTACGAGCAGTACTTC